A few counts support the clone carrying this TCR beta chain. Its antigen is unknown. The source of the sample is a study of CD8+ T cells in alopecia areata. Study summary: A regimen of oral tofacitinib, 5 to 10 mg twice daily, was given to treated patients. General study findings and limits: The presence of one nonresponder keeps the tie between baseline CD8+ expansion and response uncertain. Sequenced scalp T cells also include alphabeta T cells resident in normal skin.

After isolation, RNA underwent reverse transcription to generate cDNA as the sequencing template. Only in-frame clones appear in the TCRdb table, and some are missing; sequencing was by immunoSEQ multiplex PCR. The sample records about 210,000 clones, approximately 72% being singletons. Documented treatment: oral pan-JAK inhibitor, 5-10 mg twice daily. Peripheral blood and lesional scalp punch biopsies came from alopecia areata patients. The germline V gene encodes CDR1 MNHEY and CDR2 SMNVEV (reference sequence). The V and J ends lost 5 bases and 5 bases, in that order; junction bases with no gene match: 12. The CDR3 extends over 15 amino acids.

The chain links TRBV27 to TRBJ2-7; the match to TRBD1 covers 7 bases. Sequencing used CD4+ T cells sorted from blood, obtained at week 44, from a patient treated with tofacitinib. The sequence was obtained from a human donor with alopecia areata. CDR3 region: CASSPWDRGFHEQYF. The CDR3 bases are TGTGCCAGCAGTCCCTGGGACAGAGGTTTCCACGAGCAGTACTTC.